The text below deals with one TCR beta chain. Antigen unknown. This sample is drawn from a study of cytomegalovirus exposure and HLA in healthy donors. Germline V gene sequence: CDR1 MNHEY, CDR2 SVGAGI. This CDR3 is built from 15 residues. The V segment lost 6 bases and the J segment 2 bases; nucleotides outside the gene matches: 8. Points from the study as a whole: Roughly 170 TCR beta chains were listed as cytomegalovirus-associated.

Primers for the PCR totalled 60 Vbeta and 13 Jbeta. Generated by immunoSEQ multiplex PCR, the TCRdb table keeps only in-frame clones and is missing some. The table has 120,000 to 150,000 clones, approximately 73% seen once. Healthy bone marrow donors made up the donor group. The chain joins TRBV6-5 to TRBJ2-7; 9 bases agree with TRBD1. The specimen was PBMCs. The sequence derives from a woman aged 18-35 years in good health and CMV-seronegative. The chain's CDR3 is CASSLQGQGAYEQYF. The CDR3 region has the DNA TGTGCCAGCAGCCTACAGGGACAGGGAGCCTACGAGCAGTACTTC.